This T cell receptor beta chain was captured in a study of blood T cell repertoires in COVID-19. Overall study context: Sites in the United States, Italy and Spain provided acute and convalescent COVID-19 samples. PBMCs, B-cell-depleted T cells, or T cells provided the cDNA or gDNA that made up the material.

In the study's own analysis: Reference gene primer amplification gave estimated nucleated cell counts. The table came from immunoSEQ multiplex PCR; TCRdb's copy has only in-frame clones and leaves some out. That table furnishes V, J and clone size, whereas the DNA furnished D and trimming. The profile shows some 38,000 clones, 80% of them singletons. Germline V gene sequence: CDR1 MDHEN, CDR2 SYDVKM. Unmatched junction bases numbered 12, after V lost 2 bases and J lost 0 bases. The CDR3 sequence is 19 residues long. Sequencing input: peripheral blood. The receptor was isolated from a woman in her sixties or seventies with acute or convalescent COVID-19. The chain links TRBV28 to TRBJ1-5; 8 bases are shared with TRBD1. CDR3 sequence reads: CASSLRARQGMYSNQPQHF. CDR3 in DNA: TGTGCCAGCAGTTTAAGGGCCAGACAGGGGATGTATAGCAATCAGCCCCAGCATTTT.